This entry lists 31 T cell receptor beta chains sequenced from one sample in a study of regulatory T cells in long-lasting Graves disease. CDR3-region Arm-PCR and iRepertoire HTBI primers produced the TCR beta libraries. MiXCR was run by TCRdb on the multiplex PCR reads, yielding one entry per CDR3 protein. The repertoire consists of about 420,000 distinct CDR3 sequences, with 16% occurring once and the leading ten covering less than 30%. The time point was: newly diagnosed GD, antithyroid drugs for less than 3 months. Preparation of the TCR library used RNA extracted from PBMCs. The same sample was also studied in work on T cells in Graves' hyperthyroidism and ophthalmopathy.

This material consisted of peripheral blood mononuclear cells (PBMCs), taken at new diagnosis, from a patient treated with antithyroid drugs. These receptors originate from a woman aged 18-29 years with Graves disease.

This clonotype was seen ten or more times. This CDR3 reads CASSQGQGSAQYF. CDR3 coding DNA: TGTGCCAGCAGCCAGGGGCAGGGGTCGGCGCAGTACTTC. The rearrangement joins TRBV7-9 to TRBJ2-7; tentative D call: TRBD1 (6 bases). Germline V gives CDR1 SEHNR, CDR2 FQNEAQ (reference sequence). With 5 bases removed from V and 9 bases from J, the gap between germline ends came to 17 bases. This CDR3 contains 13 residues.

This clonotype was observed many times. The V gene is TRBV2, the J gene TRBJ2-1, with TRBD1 as a possible D gene (6 bases). Germline V CDR1 and CDR2: SNHLY, FYNNEI. V shed 4 bases and J shed 7 bases, with 17 bases lying between them. This CDR3 contains 15 residues. The CDR3 here is CASSGGGTMRNEQFF. The CDR3, as DNA: TGTGCCAGCAGTGGAGGGGGTACTATGAGGAATGAGCAGTTCTTC.

This clonotype occurred a few times. The chain employs TRBV7-2 and TRBJ2-7, with a possible D match to TRBD2 (6 bases). The CDR3 is 15 amino acids. V dropped 5 bases and J dropped 1 base, with 15 bases sitting between them. Per the germline V gene, CDR1 is SGHTA and CDR2 is FQGNSA. The CDR3 nucleotides are TGTGCCAGCAGCCCTACGGGACTGACATCCTACGAGCAGTACTTC. This codes for CASSPTGLTSYEQYF.

This clonotype was seen many times. The chain is built from TRBV5-1 and TRBJ1-5; 7 nucleotides line up with TRBD1. The CDR3 runs to 14 residues. V was clipped by 4 bases and J by 3 bases; unmatched bases: 4. The germline CDR1 and CDR2 sequences are SGHRS and YFSETQ. The CDR3 nucleotides read TGCGCCAGCAGCCCAGGGGGGACCAATCAGCCCCAGCATTTT. Its protein is CASSPGGTNQPQHF. Variable domain in full (rest from reference TRBV5-1 and TRBJ1-5): KAGVTQTPRYLIKTRGQQVTLSCSPISGHRSVSWYQQTPGQGLQFLFEYFSETQRNKGNFPGRFSGRQFSNSRSEMNVSTLELGDSALYLCASSPGGTNQPQHFGDGTRLSIL.

The rearrangement joins TRBV11-2 to TRBJ2-3, with TRBD1 identical over 9 bases. The CDR3 length is 15 residues. Germline V gene lookup returns CDR1 SGHAT and CDR2 FQNNGV. The junction had 3 bases not matched to a gene; V was cut back by 2 bases and J by 3 bases. Here the CDR3 reads CASSLLGQGTDTQYF. The DNA of the CDR3 is TGTGCCAGCAGCTTACTGGGACAGGGAACAGATACGCAGTATTTT. Looking up the rest from reference TRBV11-2 and TRBJ2-3 gives the full variable domain: EAGVAQSPRYKIIEKRQSVAFWCNPISGHATLYWYQQILGQGPKLLIQFQNNGVVDDSQLPKDRFSAERLKGVDSTLKIQPAKLEDSAVYLCASSLLGQGTDTQYFGPGTRLTVL.

J is TRBJ1-2 and V is TRBV19, with 7 bases aligning to TRBD1. CDR1 is LNHDA, CDR2 SQIVND, per germline (reference sequence). This CDR3 is built from 14 residues. The CDR3 DNA reads TGTTACGGACAGGAAGGGTGCGATTCCTATGGCTACACCTTC. Amino acid sequence: CYGQEGCDSYGYTF. The variable domain in full, with the rest retrieved from reference TRBV19 and TRBJ1-2, is DGGITQSPKYLFRKEGQNVTLSCEQNLNHDAMYWYRQDPGQGLRLIYYSQIVNDFQKGDIAEGYSVSREKKESFPLTVTSAQKNPTAFYLCYGQEGCDSYGYTFGSGTRLTVV.

This clonotype was seen a few times. This chain joins TRBV6-1 and TRBJ1-6; D is perhaps TRBD1 (6 bases). Trimming took off 7 bases at V and 10 bases at J, with 23 bases between the two ends. The CDR3 runs 16 residues. CDR1 MNHNS and CDR2 SASEGT come from the germline V gene. This CDR3 reads CASTEGAGRGGSPLHF. In DNA form, the CDR3 reads TGTGCCAGCACCGAAGGGGCCGGCAGGGGTGGCTCACCCCTCCACTTT.

In its sample, this clonotype was seen many times. V gene TRBV3-1 combines with J gene TRBJ2-1; D is unresolved. Trimming stripped 3 bases from V and 7 bases from J, with 16 bases between. Per germline, CDR1 LGHDT and CDR2 YNNKEL (reference sequence). The CDR3 is 15 residues long. The CDR3 region has the DNA TGTGCCAGCAGCCACAGCGACACCCAACGGAATGAGCAGTTCTTC. Protein sequence: CASSHSDTQRNEQFF.

This clonotype was detected many times. The chain uses TRBV27 and TRBJ2-5; tentatively, D is TRBD2 (5 bases). This CDR3 has 15 amino acids. CDR1 is MNHEY and CDR2 is SMNVEV in the germline V gene (reference sequence). Trimming removed 5 bases from V and 3 bases from J, with 16 bases in between. CDR3: CASSPDGVRKETQYF. As DNA, the CDR3 is TGTGCCAGCAGTCCCGACGGGGTCCGTAAAGAGACCCAGTACTTC.

J is TRBJ2-1 and V is TRBV5-1; 7 nucleotides align to TRBD2. CDR1 and CDR2 (germline): SGHRS, YFSETQ. CDR3 length: 17 amino acids. Losses at the gene ends were 0 bases for V and 5 bases for J; bases not matched to a gene: 11. The CDR3 nucleotides are TGCGCCAGCAGCTTGGCGGGCGGGAGCCTCAGGGACAATGAGCAGTTCTTC. It yields the protein CASSLAGGSLRDNEQFF. The whole variable domain, remainder taken from reference TRBV5-1 and TRBJ2-1, is KAGVTQTPRYLIKTRGQQVTLSCSPISGHRSVSWYQQTPGQGLQFLFEYFSETQRNKGNFPGRFSGRQFSNSRSEMNVSTLELGDSALYLCASSLAGGSLRDNEQFFGPGTRLTVL.

This clonotype was counted at least ten times. V gene TRBV28 combines with J gene TRBJ1-5; tentatively, D is TRBD1 (6 bases). CDR3 length equals 16 residues. Germline CDR1 and CDR2: MDHEN and SYDVKM. Trimming shortened V by 4 bases and J by 1 base, and 14 bases separated the two germline ends. This chain's CDR3 is CASSSAGTWSNQPQHF. The DNA of the CDR3 is TGTGCCAGCAGTTCCGCCGGGACATGGAGCAATCAGCCCCAGCATTTT.

This clonotype showed up many times. This chain joins TRBV28 and TRBJ2-1, with 7 positions matching TRBD2. CDR3 length equals 15 residues. The germline gives CDR1 MDHEN, CDR2 SYDVKM. V shed 1 base, J shed 8 bases, and the junction held 8 bases outside the gene matches. Here the CDR3 DNA reads TGTGCCAGCAGTTTATCGGGGGAGGGCCACTATGAGCAGTTCTTC. Its translation: CASSLSGEGHYEQFF.

The chain has TRBV7-3 and TRBJ2-1; 9 bases are shared with TRBD2. Germline V lookup: CDR1 SGHTA, CDR2 FQGTGA. Trimming removed 2 bases from V and 4 bases from J; junction bases left unmatched: 3. This CDR3 spans 15 amino acids. CDR3: CASSLPSGTYNEQFF. CDR3 DNA: TGTGCCAGCAGCTTACCTAGCGGGACGTACAATGAGCAGTTCTTC.

This clonotype has at least ten counts. The CDR3 sequence: CAWSGSTDTQYF. The CDR3 DNA reads TGTGCCTGGAGCGGGAGCACAGATACGCAGTATTTT. The rearrangement links TRBV30 to TRBJ2-3; D not resolved. Looked up from germline, CDR1 is GTSNPN and CDR2 is SVGIG (reference sequence). V was trimmed by 3 bases and J by 0 bases, leaving 4 bases between them. This CDR3 is built from 12 residues.

This clonotype has at least ten counts. The V and J genes are TRBV27 and TRBJ2-3; D perhaps matches TRBD2 (5 bases). Per germline, CDR1 MNHEY and CDR2 SMNVEV (reference sequence). V dropped 3 bases and J dropped 4 bases, with 8 bases sitting between them. This CDR3 is 13 amino acids long. The CDR3 DNA is TGTGCCAGCAGTTTCGAGGGCTCAGATACGCAGTATTTT. As protein: CASSFEGSDTQYF.

This clonotype was seen more than once but under ten times. J is TRBJ2-7 and V is TRBV5-1; the D gene is possibly TRBD2 (5 bases). Germline assignment: CDR1 SGHRS and CDR2 YFSETQ. V dropped 3 bases and J dropped 6 bases, with 16 bases sitting between them. The CDR3 extends over 14 amino acids. CDR3 in amino acids: CASSYEGTAVEQYF. As DNA, the CDR3 is TGCGCCAGCAGCTACGAGGGCACGGCGGTCGAGCAGTACTTC.

The chain is built from TRBV7-9 and TRBJ1-6; D perhaps matches TRBD1 (5 bases). The CDR3 is 14 residues long. V lost 4 bases and J lost 7, with 11 bases in between. From germline, CDR1 is SEHNR and CDR2 FQNEAQ (reference sequence). CDR3 region: CASSSNEGNSPLHF. DNA for the CDR3: TGTGCCAGCAGCTCAAACGAGGGGAATTCACCCCTCCACTTT. Full variable domain (remainder filled in from reference TRBV7-9 and TRBJ1-6): DTGVSQNPRHKITKRGQNVTFRCDPISEHNRLYWYRQTLGQGPEFLTYFQNEAQLEKSRLLSDRFSAERPKGSFSTLEIQRTEQGDSAMYLCASSSNEGNSPLHFGNGTRLTVT.

This clonotype was counted ten times or more. J is TRBJ2-5 and V is TRBV11-2; 7 nucleotides line up with TRBD2. In germline, CDR1 is SGHAT, CDR2 FQNNGV. The CDR3 is 14 residues long. J was trimmed by 4 bases and V by 0 bases; bases with no gene match: 2. The CDR3 loop is CASSLDSGGETQYF. The CDR3 coding sequence is TGTGCCAGCAGCTTAGATTCGGGGGGAGAGACCCAGTACTTC.

The chain is built from TRBV20-1 and TRBJ2-7, with D maybe TRBD1 (6 bases). The CDR3 totals 13 residues. Trimming removed 0 bases from V and 7 bases from J, with 13 bases in between. CDR1 and CDR2 from the germline V gene are DFQATT and SNEGSKA (reference sequence). In DNA form, the CDR3 reads TGCAGTGCTAGAGAGAACAGGGCTTGGGAGCAGTACTTC. This sequence encodes CSARENRAWEQYF.

This clonotype was detected ten times or more. The chain has TRBV27 and TRBJ1-2, with 7 bases fitting TRBD1. The length of the CDR3 is 14 residues. CDR1 MNHEY and CDR2 SMNVEV come from the germline V gene (reference sequence). With V trimmed by 3 bases and J by 4 bases, 5 bases remained unmatched. Written as DNA, the CDR3 is TGTGCCAGCAGTTTTCGACAGGGTTCCTATGGCTACACCTTC. It is translated as CASSFRQGSYGYTF.

This clonotype has more than one count but fewer than ten. V and J are TRBV4-1 and TRBJ1-4; D call uncertain. This CDR3 has 14 amino acids. The V end was cut by 6 bases, the J end by 8 bases, with 16 bases between. Per germline, CDR1 MGHRA and CDR2 YSYEKL. The CDR3 is CASRPSGGGEKLFF. CDR3 bases: TGCGCCAGCAGGCCATCGGGAGGAGGAGAAAAACTGTTTTTT.

This clonotype occurred a few times. The chain uses TRBV19 and TRBJ1-5; D might be TRBD1 (6 bases). Per the germline V gene, CDR1 is LNHDA and CDR2 is SQIVND (reference sequence). V lost 3 bases and J lost 3, with 18 bases in between. This CDR3 has 17 amino acids. CDR3 loop: CASSIGSGVIINQPQHF. CDR3 DNA: TGTGCCAGTAGTATTGGGTCAGGGGTAATTATCAATCAGCCCCAGCATTTT.

The V and J genes are TRBV5-4 and TRBJ2-1; D gene unclear. V was shortened by 0 bases and J by 2 bases, with 6 bases between the two germline ends. Germline CDR1 reads SGHNT; CDR2 reads YYREEE (reference sequence). CDR3 length equals 14 residues. CDR3 residues: CASSLGKAYNEQFF. As DNA, the CDR3 is TGTGCCAGCAGCTTGGGGAAGGCCTACAATGAGCAGTTCTTC.

This clonotype was recorded many times. J is TRBJ2-5 and V is TRBV29-1, with D uncertain. This CDR3 comprises 11 residues. CDR1 and CDR2 (germline): SQVTM, ANQGSEA. V was trimmed by 7 bases and J by 5 bases, leaving 11 bases between them. Here the CDR3 DNA reads TGCAGCGCCCGCTCCTTGGAGACCCAGTACTTC. Its translation: CSARSLETQYF.

The rearrangement uses TRBV7-3 and TRBJ2-2; a possible D gene is TRBD2 (5 bases). CDR3 size: 14 residues. Trimming removed 1 base at V and 6 bases at J, with 9 bases between. Germline lookup yields CDR1 SGHTA and CDR2 FQGTGA. CDR3 in DNA: TGTGCCAGCAGCTTAAATCGGGGTGCCGGGGAGCTGTTTTTT. Translation gives CASSLNRGAGELFF.

In this sample, this clonotype turned up a few times. The genes are TRBV19 and TRBJ1-1; 7 nucleotides line up with TRBD1. Trimming removed 6 bases from V and 4 bases from J; junction bases left unmatched: 5. This CDR3 has 13 residues. Germline loops: CDR1 LNHDA, CDR2 SQIVND (reference sequence). CDR3 bases: TGTGCCAGTAGCTCGACAGGGTTCACTGAAGCTTTCTTT. It yields the protein CASSSTGFTEAFF.

V and J are TRBV6-1 and TRBJ2-5; D may correspond to TRBD1 or TRBD2 (5 bases each). The CDR3 spans 14 residues. Germline lookup yields CDR1 MNHNS and CDR2 SASEGT. Deletions cut 6 bases from V and 2 bases from J, with 13 bases between. This CDR3 reads CASSRRRTQETQYF. Written as DNA, the CDR3 is TGTGCCAGCAGCCGGAGGCGGACACAAGAGACCCAGTACTTC.

This clonotype has ten or more counts. This rearrangement joins TRBV12-3 or TRBV12-4 to TRBJ2-3, with 9 bases that match TRBD1. The CDR3 contains 16 residues. V shed 6 bases, J shed 2 bases, and the junction held 9 bases outside the gene matches. Here the CDR3 DNA reads TGTGCCAGCAGCTCTCGACAGGGGGACAACACAGATACGCAGTATTTT. Translated: CASSSRQGDNTDTQYF.

The sample holds many counts of this clonotype. The chain links TRBV2 to TRBJ2-1; tentative D call: TRBD2 (5 bases). Per germline, CDR1 SNHLY and CDR2 FYNNEI. There are 15 residues in the CDR3. Trimming took off 8 bases at V and 1 base at J, with 15 bases between the two ends. The CDR3 sequence is CASGDRSGSYNEQFF. The CDR3 coding sequence is TGTGCCAGCGGGGATCGGAGCGGATCCTACAATGAGCAGTTCTTC.

Ten or more counts support this clonotype. The rearrangement links TRBV7-2 to TRBJ2-1, with 7 bases that match TRBD1. This CDR3 spans 16 amino acids. After removal of 6 bases from V and 2 bases from J, the junction contained 10 bases not matched to a gene. CDR1 SGHTA and CDR2 FQGNSA come from the germline V gene. The CDR3 DNA follows: TGTGCCAGCAGTCCCCGACGGACAGGAACCTACAATGAGCAGTTCTTC. Translated, it gives CASSPRRTGTYNEQFF.

Details on this clonotype: A much larger clone is a single base away; this may be a read error. The rearrangement uses TRBV29-1 and TRBJ2-1; a possible D gene is TRBD2 (5 bases). The V gene lost 3 bases and the J gene lost 13 bases, with 31 bases spanning the gap. This CDR3 spans 17 amino acids. CDR1 and CDR2 from the germline V gene are SQVTM and ANQGSEA. The CDR3 sequence: CSVDQLLSGTLEETQFF. CDR3 nucleotides: TGCAGCGTTGACCAACTGCTGAGCGGTACGTTGGAAGAGACCCAGTTCTTC.